The next 2 T cell receptor beta chains were all read from a single sample in a study of blood T cell repertoires in COVID-19. Repertoires were generated with immunoSEQ multiplex PCR, while TCRdb's copy carries only in-frame clones and drops some. This sample has around 310,000 clones, with roughly nine tenths found just once. The specimen was PBMCs or T cells enriched from blood (not recorded which). These receptors were taken from a woman aged 30 to 39 who had recovered from COVID-19.

There are a few counts of this clone. V usage is TRBV2 and J usage is TRBJ2-7; TRBD1 agrees at 9 bases. This CDR3 is built from 12 residues. Trimming at V came to 10 bases and at J to 4 bases, leaving 5 bases not matched to a gene. Germline lookup yields CDR1 SNHLY and CDR2 FYNNEI. CDR3 DNA: TGTGCCATCCCTGGGACAGGGTACGAGCAGTACTTC. It yields the protein CAIPGTGYEQYF.

V is TRBV25-1 and J is TRBJ1-2, with D possibly matching TRBD1 (6 bases). V was trimmed by 3 bases and J by 3 bases, leaving 17 bases between them. The germline V gene encodes CDR1 MGHDK and CDR2 SYGVNS. This CDR3 comprises 16 residues. This CDR3 reads CASSETIGGFDYGYTF. The CDR3 DNA follows: TGTGCCAGCAGTGAGACCATAGGGGGTTTCGACTATGGCTACACCTTC.